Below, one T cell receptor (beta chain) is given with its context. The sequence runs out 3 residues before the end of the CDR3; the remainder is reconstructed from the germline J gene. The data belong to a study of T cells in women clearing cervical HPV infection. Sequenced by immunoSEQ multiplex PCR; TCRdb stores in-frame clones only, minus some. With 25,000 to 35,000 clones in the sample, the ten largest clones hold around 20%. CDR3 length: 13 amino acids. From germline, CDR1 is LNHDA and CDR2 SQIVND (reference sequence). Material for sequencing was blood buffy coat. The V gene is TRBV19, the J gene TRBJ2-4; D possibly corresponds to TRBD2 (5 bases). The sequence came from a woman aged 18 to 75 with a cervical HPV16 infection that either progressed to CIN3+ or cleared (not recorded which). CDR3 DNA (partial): TGTGCCAGTAGTATAGATCGGACTCAGCCT. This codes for CASSIDRTQP. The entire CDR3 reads CASSIDRTQPQYF.